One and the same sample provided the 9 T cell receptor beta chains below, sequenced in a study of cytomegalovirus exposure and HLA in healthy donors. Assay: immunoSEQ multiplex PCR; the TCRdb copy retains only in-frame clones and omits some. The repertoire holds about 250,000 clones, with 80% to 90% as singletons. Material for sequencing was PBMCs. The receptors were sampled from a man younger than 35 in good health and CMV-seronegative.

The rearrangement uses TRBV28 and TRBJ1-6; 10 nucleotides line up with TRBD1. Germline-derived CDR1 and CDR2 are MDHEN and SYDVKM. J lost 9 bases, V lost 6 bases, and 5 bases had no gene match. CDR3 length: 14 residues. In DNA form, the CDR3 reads TGTGCCAGCAGAGTATGGACAGGGGGTTCACCCCTCCACTTT. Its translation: CASRVWTGGSPLHF.

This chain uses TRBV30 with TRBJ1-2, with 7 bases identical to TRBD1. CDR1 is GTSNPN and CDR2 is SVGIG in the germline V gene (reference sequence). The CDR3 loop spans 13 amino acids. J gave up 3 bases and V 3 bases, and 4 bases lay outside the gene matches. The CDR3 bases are TGTGCCTGGAGACCCGACAGGGACTATGGCTACACCTTC. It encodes CAWRPDRDYGYTF.

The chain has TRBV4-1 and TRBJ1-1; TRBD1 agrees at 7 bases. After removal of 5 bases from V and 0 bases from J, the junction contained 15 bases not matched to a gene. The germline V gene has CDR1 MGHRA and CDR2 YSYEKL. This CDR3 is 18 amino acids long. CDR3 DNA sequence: TGCGCCAGCAGCGAAAGGCCCCGGGACAGTAGATTGAACACTGAAGCTTTCTTT. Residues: CASSERPRDSRLNTEAFF.

The CDR3 DNA reads TGTGCCATCGGACTAGTGAACACCGGGGAGCTGTTTTTT. It yields the protein CAIGLVNTGELFF. V usage is TRBV10-3 and J usage is TRBJ2-2; 7 bases align to TRBD2. V lost 8 bases and J lost 1; bases outside the gene matches: 1. Germline V gene data show CDR1 as ENHRY and CDR2 as SYGVKD. The CDR3 is 13 residues long.

CDR3 residues: CASSFGAGTRADEQYF. In DNA, the CDR3 is TGCGCCAGCAGCTTTGGAGCCGGGACTAGGGCCGACGAGCAGTACTTC. The gene calls are TRBV4-3 and TRBJ2-7; 8 positions agree with TRBD2. Germline assignment: CDR1 LGHNA and CDR2 YSLEER. The CDR3 runs 16 residues. Trimming took 5 bases from V and 5 from J; bases not matched to a gene: 14.

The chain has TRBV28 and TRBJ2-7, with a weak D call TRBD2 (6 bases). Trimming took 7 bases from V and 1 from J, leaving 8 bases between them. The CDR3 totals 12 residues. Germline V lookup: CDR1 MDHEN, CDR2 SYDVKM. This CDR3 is CASKGGSYEQYF. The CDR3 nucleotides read TGTGCCAGCAAAGGAGGGTCCTACGAGCAGTACTTC.

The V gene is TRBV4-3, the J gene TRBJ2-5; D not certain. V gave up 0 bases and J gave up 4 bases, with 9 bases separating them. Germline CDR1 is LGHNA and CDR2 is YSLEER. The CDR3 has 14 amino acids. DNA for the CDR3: TGCGCCAGCAGCCAAGATACGGAGATAGAGACCCAGTACTTC. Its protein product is CASSQDTEIETQYF.

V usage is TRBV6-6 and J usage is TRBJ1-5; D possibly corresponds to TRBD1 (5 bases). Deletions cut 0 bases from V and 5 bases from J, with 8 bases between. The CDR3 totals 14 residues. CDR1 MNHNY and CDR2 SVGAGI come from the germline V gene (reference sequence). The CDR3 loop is CASSYSGGDQPQHF. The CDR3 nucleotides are TGTGCCAGCAGTTACTCCGGGGGGGATCAGCCCCAGCATTTT.

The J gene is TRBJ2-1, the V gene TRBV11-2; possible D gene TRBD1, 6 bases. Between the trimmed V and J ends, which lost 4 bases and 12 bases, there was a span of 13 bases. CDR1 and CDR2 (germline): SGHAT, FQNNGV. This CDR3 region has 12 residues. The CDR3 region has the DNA TGTGCCAGCAGCTCCTTACAGGGTCGGCAGTTCTTC. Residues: CASSSLQGRQFF.